Sequencing of this T cell receptor (beta chain) was carried out in a study of vaccination effects on CD4 cells after COVID-19. Study as a whole: Following the second dose by a median of 72 days, the post-vaccine samples were obtained.

A roughly ten-day culture period preceded the isolation of CD4+ T cells. All study participants received two doses of BNT162b2 or mRNA-1273 vaccine. All vaccine recipients tested negative for nucleocapsid antibodies and had never contracted SARS-CoV-2 infection. Cultures got half-medium changes with IL-2 on days 3 and 7. Note on this clone: What it recognizes is unknown.

V was cut by 7 bases and J by 6 bases, with 7 bases left in between. CDR1 is LNHDA, CDR2 SQIVND, per germline (reference sequence). The CDR3 sequence is 11 residues long. The method was immunoSEQ multiplex PCR; TCRdb's version includes in-frame clones alone and lacks a portion of them. Of fewer than 85,000 clones listed, about 67% are singletons. Notes on the study in general: Clones that were induced by infection or by vaccine showed marked contraction late after vaccination.

Sequences were derived from CD4+ T cells from PBMCs cultured without peptide, sampled after COVID-19 vaccination. The sequence was obtained from a human donor who received a COVID-19 vaccine. The chain combines TRBV19 with TRBJ1-5; D call uncertain. Here the CDR3 DNA reads TGTGCCAGTACAGACGGTCAGCCCCAGCATTTT. It is translated as CASTDGQPQHF.